The 19 T cell receptor beta chains presented below share a single source sample, sequenced in a study of blood T cell repertoires in COVID-19. Method: immunoSEQ multiplex PCR; TCRdb's copy keeps in-frame clones and lacks some. There are roughly 230,000 clones in the sample; approximately 86% occur only once, and less than 6.5% lies in the top ten. The sequencing input was peripheral blood. The source of these receptors is a human donor in a cohort sampled during active COVID-19.

This clone appeared once. This chain links TRBV5-1 with TRBJ1-2; possible D gene TRBD1, 5 bases. There are 12 residues in the CDR3. Germline lookup yields CDR1 SGHRS and CDR2 YFSETQ. V dropped 1 base and J dropped 8 bases, with 9 bases sitting between them. The CDR3 region is CASSLRGGGYTF. The CDR3 DNA reads as TGCGCCAGCAGCTTGAGGGGAGGAGGCTACACCTTC.

The rearrangement links TRBV5-1 to TRBJ1-1; D may be TRBD1 (5 bases). Germline V lookup: CDR1 SGHRS, CDR2 YFSETQ. Trimming cost V 4 bases and J 4 bases, with 17 bases left between them. CDR3 size: 15 residues. CDR3: CASSLQGGGGTEAFF. The CDR3 nucleotides are TGCGCCAGCAGCCTTCAGGGCGGGGGGGGCACTGAAGCTTTCTTT.

The V and J genes are TRBV27 and TRBJ2-7, with 9 bases that match TRBD1. Losses at the gene ends were 8 bases for V and 4 bases for J; bases not matched to a gene: 3. Germline CDR1 MNHEY, CDR2 SMNVEV (reference sequence). The length of the CDR3 is 12 residues. The CDR3 sequence is CASRTGVYEQYF. CDR3 nucleotides: TGTGCCAGCCGGACAGGGGTGTACGAGCAGTACTTC.

This clone was picked up a small number of times. This chain joins TRBV27 and TRBJ1-3, with 7 bases that match TRBD1. The length of the CDR3 is 15 residues. The J segment lost 2 bases and the V segment lost 6 bases, leaving 7 bases of the junction unmatched. From germline, CDR1 is MNHEY and CDR2 SMNVEV (reference sequence). The CDR3 is CASSSDQGAGNTIYF. In DNA form, the CDR3 reads TGTGCCAGCAGCTCAGATCAGGGGGCTGGAAACACCATATATTTT.

The count of this clone is one. V usage is TRBV27 and J usage is TRBJ2-3, with D perhaps TRBD2 (5 bases). The CDR3 contains 16 residues. From germline, CDR1 is MNHEY and CDR2 SMNVEV (reference sequence). Trimming stripped 4 bases from V and 0 bases from J, with 14 bases between. In DNA form, the CDR3 reads TGTGCCAGCAGTTCCCCCGCTGAGCGGAGCACAGATACGCAGTATTTT. It codes for CASSSPAERSTDTQYF.

The chain couples TRBV15 to TRBJ1-1; 7 bases agree with TRBD1. V gave up 0 bases and J gave up 10 bases; unmatched junction bases: 8. The CDR3 length is 14 residues. Germline loops: CDR1 LNHNV, CDR2 YYDKDF (reference sequence). The CDR3 here is CATSRDQGGRRAFF. For the CDR3, the DNA is TGTGCCACCAGCAGAGATCAGGGGGGTAGAAGAGCTTTCTTT.

This chain links TRBV7-8 with TRBJ2-5, with a possible D match to TRBD2 (7 bases). The CDR3 covers 16 residues. Per the germline V gene, CDR1 is SGHVS and CDR2 is FQNEAQ. Between the trimmed V and J ends, which lost 5 bases and 2 bases, there was a span of 18 bases. The CDR3 protein is CASSPRRAGAQETQYF. The CDR3 DNA is TGTGCCAGCAGCCCAAGACGTGCGGGGGCACAAGAGACCCAGTACTTC.

This rearrangement joins TRBV3-1 (or the pseudogene TRBV3-2) to TRBJ2-1, with unresolved D. Per germline, CDR1 LGHDT and CDR2 YNNKEL (reference sequence). This CDR3 spans 15 amino acids. The V and J ends lost 4 bases and 9 bases respectively, with 19 bases between them. For the CDR3, the DNA is TGTGCCAGCAGCCTACAGACGCCCGATATAGGTGAGCAGTTCTTC. Its translation is CASSLQTPDIGEQFF.

V is TRBV6-2 or TRBV6-3 and J is TRBJ2-3; TRBD2 aligns across 7 bases. Germline trimming cut 4 bases from V and 2 bases from J; bases unmatched to any gene: 6. This CDR3 is built from 15 residues. CDR1 is MNHEY, CDR2 SVGEGT, per germline. CDR3 sequence (DNA): TGTGCCAGCAGTTGGTCGAGCGGGAACACAGATACGCAGTATTTT. It yields the protein CASSWSSGNTDTQYF.

The rearrangement links TRBV23-1 to TRBJ2-1, with 12 positions matching TRBD2. TRBV23-1 is an ORF for which the function is uncertain. The CDR3 totals 16 residues. V dropped 4 bases and J dropped 5; count of bases not matched to a gene: 6. The CDR3 coding sequence is TGCGCCAGCAGTCTGCCCTCTAGCGGGAGGGACAATGAGCAGTTCTTC. Residues: CASSLPSSGRDNEQFF.

Concerning this clone: Compared with germline, one end of the junction differs, possibly owing to a read error. V gene TRBV7-2 combines with J gene TRBJ2-7; TRBD2 matches 7 bases. Per germline, CDR1 SGHTA and CDR2 FQGNSA. CDR3 size: 13 residues. Here the CDR3 DNA reads TGTGCCAGCAGCCTAGCGGCCCTCGGGGAGCAGTACTTC. Translating gives CASSLAALGEQYF.

This clone has only a few counts. This sequence joins TRBV28 and TRBJ1-2; 8 bases line up with TRBD1. CDR1 and CDR2 from the germline V gene are MDHEN and SYDVKM. V was clipped by 3 bases and J by 6 bases; unmatched bases: 3. This CDR3 is built from 13 residues. CDR3 sequence: CASSFPGGNGYTF. The CDR3 DNA follows: TGTGCCAGCAGTTTCCCAGGGGGCAATGGCTACACCTTC.

This clone has just a few counts. The rearrangement uses TRBV28 and TRBJ1-2; unclear D gene. CDR3 size: 12 residues. Germline lookup yields CDR1 MDHEN and CDR2 SYDVKM. The V and J ends lost 7 bases and 3 bases respectively, with 9 bases between them. This CDR3 reads CASNLGDYGYTF. Here the CDR3 DNA reads TGTGCCAGCAACTTAGGAGACTATGGCTACACCTTC.

This clone was found a few times. The gene calls are TRBV7-2 and TRBJ2-3; TRBD2 aligns across 7 bases. In germline, CDR1 is SGHTA, CDR2 FQGNSA. The V segment lost 5 bases and the J segment 2 bases; nucleotides outside the gene matches: 7. CDR3 size: 15 residues. This CDR3 reads CASSKWGGYTDTQYF. CDR3 bases: TGTGCCAGCAGCAAATGGGGGGGGTACACAGATACGCAGTATTTT.

V usage is TRBV10-2 and J usage is TRBJ2-1; a weak D match, TRBD2 (7 bases). Deletions cut 7 bases from V and 15 bases from J, with 16 bases between. Germline V gives CDR1 WSHSY, CDR2 SAAADI. The CDR3 sequence is 11 residues long. In nucleotides, the CDR3 is TGCGCCAGCACCAGAGGGGGGGAACGGTTCTTC. Residues: CASTRGGERFF.

The rearrangement uses TRBV27 and TRBJ2-3, with D perhaps TRBD2 (6 bases). Looked up from germline, CDR1 is MNHEY and CDR2 is SMNVEV (reference sequence). There are 14 residues in the CDR3. V gave up 4 bases and J gave up 4 bases, with 12 bases separating them. The CDR3 loop reads CASSSIAVSDTQYF. CDR3 bases: TGTGCCAGCAGTTCAATAGCGGTGTCAGATACGCAGTATTTT.

This rearrangement joins TRBV29-1 to TRBJ2-5; 7 positions match TRBD2. From germline, CDR1 is SQVTM and CDR2 ANQGSEA. The CDR3 is 16 residues long. J was trimmed by 2 bases and V by 1 base; bases with no gene match: 10. The CDR3 nucleotides read TGCAGCGTTGAAGGGGGGTCAGCGGGGAATCAAGAGACCCAGTACTTC. It encodes CSVEGGSAGNQETQYF.

Points on this clone: One end of the junction fails to match germline, which may point to a read error. This chain joins TRBV7-7 and TRBJ2-5; 8 nucleotides align to TRBD1. The CDR3 contains 16 residues. Per germline, CDR1 SSHAT and CDR2 FNYEAQ (reference sequence). The CDR3: CASSLRTGSVEETQYF. CDR3 coding DNA: TGTGCTAGCAGCTTACGGACAGGGTCAGTTGAAGAGACCCAGTACTTC.

V is TRBV7-9 and J is TRBJ1-3; D remains unclear. V gave up 5 bases and J gave up 8 bases, with 7 bases separating them. Germline values: CDR1 SEHNR, CDR2 FQNEAQ (reference sequence). CDR3 size: 11 residues. The CDR3 DNA is TGTGCCAGCAGCCGGCGGGACACCATATATTTT. Protein product: CASSRRDTIYF.